The 27 T cell receptor beta chains presented below share a single source sample, sequenced in a study of vaccination and CD4 T cells after COVID-19. Oncomine TCR Beta short-read sequencing was applied to DNA from cultured CD4+ T cells. TCRdb fed the PCR reads into MiXCR, producing one record per CDR3 protein. The sample has 15,000 to 20,000 distinct CDR3 sequences; 48% are singletons. The treatment here: roughly 10-day PBMC culture with coronavirus spike peptide pools or control peptides (ViraFEST assay). These TCRs are of unknown antigen specificity. The starting material was CD4+ T cells from blood, cultured in vitro, obtained before SARS-CoV-2 vaccination. The receptors originated from a human donor who had recovered from COVID-19.

This clonotype was detected a few times. The chain couples TRBV28 to TRBJ1-2; TRBD1 agrees at 7 bases. The length of the CDR3 is 16 residues. The ends lost 2 bases at V and 1 base at J; junction bases unmatched: 7. Germline V lookup: CDR1 MDHEN, CDR2 SYDVKM. DNA for the CDR3: TGTGCCAGCAGTTTAGTCCTGACAGGGATTAACTATGGCTACACCTTC. Translating gives CASSLVLTGINYGYTF.

This chain uses TRBV2 with TRBJ1-5; 8 bases are shared with TRBD1. The CDR3 runs to 13 residues. V shed 10 bases, J shed 2 bases, and the junction held 4 bases outside the gene matches. The germline CDR1 and CDR2 sequences are SNHLY and FYNNEI. The DNA for the CDR3 is TGTGCCACTCAGGGGGCACGCAATCAGCCCCAGCATTTT. It codes for CATQGARNQPQHF.

The chain combines TRBV27 with TRBJ1-6; D is undetermined. Germline values: CDR1 MNHEY, CDR2 SMNVEV (reference sequence). Trimming left V 6 bases short and J 11 bases short, with 17 bases between. The CDR3 sequence is 14 residues long. The CDR3 sequence is CASSYKRRWPPLHF. The CDR3 DNA reads as TGTGCCAGCAGCTACAAACGTAGGTGGCCACCCCTCCACTTT.

The chain links TRBV29-1 to TRBJ1-1, with 8 nucleotides matching TRBD1. V gave up 5 bases and J gave up 4 bases; unmatched junction bases: 0. CDR1 and CDR2 from the germline V gene are SQVTM and ANQGSEA. The CDR3 runs to 11 residues. The CDR3 is CSVTGGTEAFF. CDR3 in DNA: TGCAGCGTTACAGGGGGCACTGAAGCTTTCTTT.

In DNA, the CDR3 is TGTGCCAGTAGTCCCGTGGACAGGGGCTGGCATGGCTACACCTTC. It encodes CASSPVDRGWHGYTF. The chain employs TRBV19 and TRBJ1-2; 9 positions agree with TRBD1. Unmatched junction bases numbered 10, after V lost 5 bases and J lost 6 bases. This CDR3 contains 15 residues. Germline V gene data show CDR1 as LNHDA and CDR2 as SQIVND (reference sequence).

The sample holds a few counts of this clonotype. V is TRBV19 and J is TRBJ1-5; tentatively, D is TRBD1 (5 bases). V lost 5 bases and J 7 bases, leaving 18 bases between the germline ends. The CDR3 has 15 amino acids. Germline-derived CDR1 and CDR2 are LNHDA and SQIVND (reference sequence). The DNA of the CDR3 is TGTGCCAGTAGTGCCGCCGGGACCGGGGGACAGCCCCAGCATTTT. Amino acids: CASSAAGTGGQPQHF.

In this sample, this clonotype turned up a few times. This sequence joins TRBV6-1 and TRBJ2-7; 7 nucleotides line up with TRBD2. The CDR3 runs 11 residues. Germline CDR1 is MNHNS and CDR2 is SASEGT. V trimming: 1 base; J trimming: 9 bases; junction bases outside the gene matches: 0. In DNA form, the CDR3 reads TGTGCCAGCAGTGAAGGGGGGGGGCAGTACTTC. This sequence encodes CASSEGGGQYF.

V usage is TRBV7-9 and J usage is TRBJ2-2, with 9 nucleotides matching TRBD1. Germline-derived CDR1 and CDR2 are SEHNR and FQNEAQ (reference sequence). There are 16 residues in the CDR3. Trimming at V came to 5 bases and at J to 2 bases, leaving 6 bases not matched to a gene. For the CDR3, the DNA is TGTGCCAGCAGCCTCGGACAGGGGTCAAACACCGGGGAGCTGTTTTTT. It encodes CASSLGQGSNTGELFF.

The sample holds a few counts of this clonotype. The chain employs TRBV7-7 and TRBJ2-5; 12 positions match TRBD2. This CDR3 is built from 16 residues. Germline loops: CDR1 SSHAT, CDR2 FNYEAQ (reference sequence). The V segment lost 1 base and the J segment 2 bases; nucleotides outside the gene matches: 2. CDR3 in DNA: TGTGCCAGCAGCTTAGTTGGGACTAGCGGGCAAGAGACCCAGTACTTC. Its translation is CASSLVGTSGQETQYF.

The V gene is TRBV11-2, the J gene TRBJ2-3; D remains ambiguous. V was trimmed by 0 bases and J by 6 bases, leaving 4 bases between them. The germline CDR1 and CDR2 sequences are SGHAT and FQNNGV. The CDR3 covers 12 residues. The CDR3 loop reads CASSLDTDTQYF. The CDR3 DNA reads TGTGCCAGCAGCTTAGATACCGATACGCAGTATTTT.

This chain uses TRBV19 with TRBJ1-2; D not resolved. This CDR3 is built from 14 residues. Trimming left V 1 base short and J 4 bases short, with 10 bases between. Germline CDR1 LNHDA, CDR2 SQIVND (reference sequence). CDR3 sequence: CASSIVAGLYGYTF. The CDR3 DNA reads TGTGCCAGTAGTATAGTGGCCGGGCTCTATGGCTACACCTTC. Together with reference TRBV19 and TRBJ1-2, the CDR3 gives the full variable domain: DGGITQSPKYLFRKEGQNVTLSCEQNLNHDAMYWYRQDPGQGLRLIYYSQIVNDFQKGDIAEGYSVSREKKESFPLTVTSAQKNPTAFYLCASSIVAGLYGYTFGSGTRLTVV.

The chain has TRBV5-4 and TRBJ1-2, with TRBD1 as a possible D gene (5 bases). This CDR3 is 14 amino acids long. The germline gives CDR1 SGHNT, CDR2 YYREEE (reference sequence). With 0 bases removed from V and 4 bases from J, the gap between germline ends came to 10 bases. CDR3 loop: CASSLAGAAYGYTF. The CDR3 DNA reads as TGTGCCAGCAGCTTGGCCGGGGCCGCCTATGGCTACACCTTC.

This clonotype appeared once. V gene TRBV23-1 combines with J gene TRBJ1-5; 7 nucleotides match TRBD1. TRBV23-1 is reported as an ORF; its role is uncertain. This CDR3 spans 20 amino acids. After removal of 0 bases from V and 0 bases from J, the junction contained 14 bases not matched to a gene. The CDR3 here is CASSQSKGGGGLRSNQPQHF. As DNA, the CDR3 is TGCGCCAGCAGTCAATCTAAGGGCGGAGGGGGCCTTCGTAGCAATCAGCCCCAGCATTTT.

This clonotype appeared a few times. The genes are TRBV7-9 and TRBJ1-6; D call uncertain. This CDR3 is 13 amino acids long. CDR1 and CDR2 from the germline V gene are SEHNR and FQNEAQ (reference sequence). Deletions cut 6 bases from V and 6 bases from J, with 9 bases between. The CDR3: CASSGSVNSPLHF. The CDR3 DNA sequence: TGTGCCAGCAGTGGCTCGGTTAATTCACCCCTCCACTTT.

The V gene is TRBV7-3, the J gene TRBJ2-3; D is uncertain. V gave up 2 bases and J gave up 0 bases, with 6 bases separating them. CDR1 and CDR2 (germline): SGHTA, FQGTGA. The CDR3 totals 14 residues. The CDR3: CASSLRGSTDTQYF. CDR3 nucleotides: TGTGCCAGCAGCTTACGAGGCAGCACAGATACGCAGTATTTT.

The chain employs TRBV12-3 or TRBV12-4 and TRBJ2-7; D uncertain. The CDR3 length is 14 residues. Trimming shortened V by 2 bases and J by 0 bases, and 8 bases separated the two germline ends. The CDR3 protein is CASSLTSSSYEQYF. The CDR3 nucleotides read TGTGCCAGCAGTTTAACATCTAGCTCCTACGAGCAGTACTTC.

The chain employs TRBV6-2 or TRBV6-3 and TRBJ1-5, with D unresolved. V was clipped by 2 bases and J by 4 bases, with 12 bases between them. Germline values: CDR1 MNHEY, CDR2 SVGEGT. The CDR3 is 15 amino acids. CDR3 bases: TGTGCCAGCAGTTACGGCAGCCCCCAGAATCAGCCCCAGCATTTT. This gives the protein CASSYGSPQNQPQHF.

CDR3 nucleotide sequence: TGTGCCAGCAGCTTAAACAGGGACACTGAAGCTTTCTTT. Translation gives CASSLNRDTEAFF. The chain couples TRBV7-3 to TRBJ1-1; a possible D gene is TRBD1 (6 bases). The V end lost 1 base, the J end lost 3 bases, and 6 bases lay between the germline ends. The CDR3 runs 13 residues. Germline loops: CDR1 SGHTA, CDR2 FQGTGA.

The V and J genes are TRBV7-8 and TRBJ2-4; the D call may be TRBD1 or TRBD2 (5 bases each). From germline, CDR1 is SGHVS and CDR2 FQNEAQ. Trimming stripped 1 base from V and 8 bases from J, with 15 bases between. This CDR3 has 15 residues. CDR3 residues: CASSLVGVRKDIQYF. The CDR3 region has the DNA TGTGCCAGCAGCTTAGTGGGGGTGCGGAAGGACATTCAGTACTTC.

This clonotype was detected a few times. The chain has TRBV6-4 and TRBJ1-6; D is undetermined. The length of the CDR3 is 14 residues. The V end was cut by 6 bases, the J end by 2 bases, with 8 bases between. The germline V gene encodes CDR1 MRHNA and CDR2 SNTAGT. CDR3 nucleotides: TGTGCCAGCAGCCCCCAGCCCTATAATTCACCCCTCCACTTT. This encodes CASSPQPYNSPLHF.

The V call is TRBV12-3 or TRBV12-4, the J call TRBJ1-5; D ambiguous. This CDR3 is built from 15 residues. Trimming removed 5 bases at V and 1 base at J, with 12 bases between. This chain's CDR3 is CASSPLLNSNQPQHF. In DNA, the CDR3 is TGTGCCAGCAGTCCCCTGTTGAACAGCAATCAGCCCCAGCATTTT.

V usage is TRBV27 and J usage is TRBJ2-1; D not resolved. The CDR3 is made up of 11 amino acids. The V end was cut by 7 bases, the J end by 5 bases, with 6 bases between. The V gene's germline CDR1 is MNHEY and CDR2 SMNVEV (reference sequence). CDR3 nucleotides: TGTGCCAGCACCACCCACAATGAGCAGTTCTTC. Translated, it gives CASTTHNEQFF.

J is TRBJ2-4 and V is TRBV7-2, with 11 bases matching TRBD2. The CDR3 is 16 amino acids. The junction had 6 bases not matched to a gene; V was cut back by 1 base and J by 7 bases. Germline values: CDR1 SGHTA, CDR2 FQGNSA. The CDR3 DNA reads TGTGCCAGCAGCTTAGGAGTAGCGGGGGGGCAGAACATTCAGTACTTC. Protein sequence: CASSLGVAGGQNIQYF.

CDR3 DNA: TGTGCCTCCCGGCGGGGGACCACTGAAGCTTTCTTT. Translation: CASRRGTTEAFF. This chain uses TRBV4-2 with TRBJ1-1, with a possible D match to TRBD1 (5 bases). CDR1 is LGHNA and CDR2 is YNFKEQ in the germline V gene. Trimming stripped 11 bases from V and 4 bases from J, with 14 bases between. The CDR3 sequence is 12 residues long.

This clonotype was observed a handful of times. The chain links TRBV11-2 to TRBJ2-7; D possibly matches TRBD1 or TRBD2 (5 bases each). Germline V lookup: CDR1 SGHAT, CDR2 FQNNGV. Trimming shortened V by 3 bases and J by 4 bases, and 13 bases separated the two germline ends. The CDR3 runs 14 residues. The DNA for the CDR3 is TGTGCCAGCAGCTTGGGGGTTCAAGCTTACGAGCAGTACTTC. Translation gives CASSLGVQAYEQYF.

The chain employs TRBV7-2 and TRBJ2-1; 7 nucleotides agree with TRBD1. The CDR3 totals 15 residues. In germline, CDR1 is SGHTA, CDR2 FQGNSA. Germline trimming cut 1 base from V and 2 bases from J; bases unmatched to any gene: 2. This CDR3 reads CASSLEGQTYNEQFF. The CDR3 nucleotides are TGTGCCAGCAGCTTAGAGGGACAGACCTACAATGAGCAGTTCTTC.

The chain couples TRBV24-1 to TRBJ2-3; D is perhaps TRBD1 or TRBD2 (5 bases each). The CDR3 totals 12 residues. Germline V lookup: CDR1 KGHDR, CDR2 SFDVKD. V was trimmed by 9 bases and J by 0 bases, leaving 6 bases between them. CDR3 sequence reads: CATGTSTDTQYF. CDR3 nucleotides: TGTGCCACCGGGACCAGCACAGATACGCAGTATTTT.